This paragraph reports one T cell receptor beta chain. The target antigen is unknown. The sample originates from a study of cytomegalovirus exposure and HLA in healthy donors. The primer mix had 60 Vbeta and 13 Jbeta primers. This table comes from immunoSEQ multiplex PCR, and its TCRdb copy is limited to in-frame clones, with some not included. The table includes some 150,000 clones, 84% detected once. Overall study results and limits: The availability of immune exposure information extended only to CMV serostatus. In a later analysis, TCR beta V- and J-gene trimming was associated with a missense DCLRE1C variant.

This CDR3 has 15 amino acids. Per the germline V gene, CDR1 is SGHRS and CDR2 is YFSETQ. V gave up 4 bases and J gave up 2 bases; unmatched junction bases: 5. Sequences were obtained from PBMCs. The chain joins TRBV5-1 to TRBJ1-4; 7 bases are shared with TRBD1. This sequence was found in a boy aged 2 to 10 in good health and CMV-seronegative. Written as DNA, the CDR3 is TGCGCCAGCAGCGGGGGACAGCCTACTAATGAAAAACTGTTTTTT. It is translated as CASSGGQPTNEKLFF.